What follows describes a single TCR beta chain. What it binds is unknown. This table comes from immunoSEQ multiplex PCR, and its TCRdb copy is limited to in-frame clones, with some not included. The sample includes 28,000 or so clones, roughly 79% of them seen just once. The data were obtained in a study of OX40 agonist ivuxolimab in advanced cancers. Study context: Ivuxolimab, an antibody acting as an agonist of OX40 (CD134), was used to treat patients. Prior therapy, whether anti-PD-1, anti-PD-L1 or anti-CTLA-4, was allowed, and 30% to 40% had some.

CDR1 and CDR2 from the germline V gene are LNHDA and SQIVND (reference sequence). The ends were cut back, 0 bases at V and 12 bases at J, with 12 bases in the middle. The CDR3 contains 13 residues. Overall study findings and caveats: The average count of expanded clones was higher among CD8+ T cells than among CD4+.

The sequence was collected from an adult with an advanced solid tumor such as melanoma, head and neck, liver or kidney cancer. The material was CD4+ or CD8+ T cells sorted from blood, obtained in a trial of the OX40 agonist ivuxolimab. This rearrangement joins TRBV19 to TRBJ2-1; no firm D call. The CDR3 nucleotides are TGTGCCAGTAGTATAGAGAATCGAGTAGGGCAGTTCTTC. This codes for CASSIENRVGQFF. The whole variable domain, remainder taken from reference TRBV19 and TRBJ2-1, is DGGITQSPKYLFRKEGQNVTLSCEQNLNHDAMYWYRQDPGQGLRLIYYSQIVNDFQKGDIAEGYSVSREKKESFPLTVTSAQKNPTAFYLCASSIENRVGQFFGPGTRLTVL.